This T cell receptor beta chain was profiled in a study of blood T cell repertoires in COVID-19. As for the study in general: From the United States, Italy and Spain came samples of acute and convalescent COVID-19.

Per germline, CDR1 KGHDR and CDR2 SFDVKD. V shed 7 bases, J shed 2 bases, and the junction held 5 bases outside the gene matches. The CDR3 consists of 15 residues. How the authors handled the data: Amplification with reference gene primers provided the estimates of nucleated cell counts. The protocol was immunoSEQ multiplex PCR, while the TCRdb copy is restricted to in-frame clones and leaves out a portion. The D gene and trimming were derived from the DNA, and the V and J assignments and clone size from that table. The data show 150,000 to 200,000 clones, 65% to 85% seen once. Sequencing used peripheral blood. The TCR originated in a man between 60 and 70 years old with active or convalescent COVID-19. The chain is built from TRBV24-1 and TRBJ1-1, with TRBD1 matching over 11 bases. The CDR3 DNA sequence: TGTGCCACCAGAGGACAGGGGGCGAGAAACACTGAAGCTTTCTTT. This gives the protein CATRGQGARNTEAFF.